Listed here are 16 T cell receptor beta chains from one sample, sequenced in a study of blood T cells in healthy people across ages. A J-beta primer mix and a sample-barcoded 5' primer were used in a second PCR of roughly 6 to 11 cycles. A single record per CDR3 protein comes from TCRdb applying MiXCR to the 5' RACE reads. The table lists hundreds of thousands of distinct CDR3 sequences, roughly 50% of them singletons. The sample was blood. The receptor set was obtained from a man between 60 and 75 years old in good health.

The chain recombines TRBV9 with TRBJ2-5; D not certain. The CDR3 runs to 16 residues. With 0 bases removed from V and 2 bases from J, the gap between germline ends came to 14 bases. The germline V gene has CDR1 SGDLS and CDR2 YYNGEE. Here the CDR3 DNA reads TGTGCCAGCAGCGTAGGTAGCAGGCACCTGCAAGAGACCCAGTACTTC. It yields the protein CASSVGSRHLQETQYF.

The rearrangement links TRBV6-5 to TRBJ2-5; D unresolved. Trimming cost V 5 bases and J 9 bases, with 10 bases left between them. Per germline, CDR1 MNHEY and CDR2 SVGAGI. CDR3 size: 11 residues. This CDR3 reads CASSKNRAQYF. For the CDR3, the DNA is TGTGCCAGCAGTAAGAACCGGGCCCAGTACTTC.

V usage is TRBV4-1 and J usage is TRBJ1-2; D gene unclear. The germline V gene has CDR1 MGHRA and CDR2 YSYEKL. CDR3 length equals 14 residues. Trimming removed 0 bases from V and 5 bases from J, with 10 bases in between. CDR3 sequence (DNA): TGCGCCAGCAGCCAAGAGACCCACGGGTATGGCTACACCTTC. It is translated as CASSQETHGYGYTF.

As DNA, the CDR3 is TGTGCCAGCTCACCACCCGCCTCTCAGAACACTGAAGCTTTCTTT. This codes for CASSPPASQNTEAFF. The chain joins TRBV18 to TRBJ1-1; D ambiguous. CDR3 length: 15 residues. With 0 bases removed from V and 1 base from J, the gap between germline ends came to 9 bases. Germline CDR1 KGHSH, CDR2 LQKENI.

V is TRBV7-2 and J is TRBJ1-4; D is uncertain. The CDR3 totals 15 residues. CDR1 and CDR2 from the germline V gene are SGHTA and FQGNSA. The ends were cut back, 0 bases at V and 0 bases at J, with 5 bases in the middle. The CDR3 region is CASSLAVTTNEKLFF. The CDR3 coding sequence is TGTGCCAGCAGCTTAGCGGTGACAACTAATGAAAAACTGTTTTTT.

This clonotype was seen a handful of times. The rearrangement links TRBV15 to TRBJ2-7; maybe TRBD2 (5 bases). The CDR3 consists of 14 residues. Per germline, CDR1 LNHNV and CDR2 YYDKDF (reference sequence). With 1 base removed from V and 3 bases from J, the gap between germline ends came to 10 bases. The CDR3 region has the DNA TGTGCCACCAGCAGAGGTCGGGGAAACTACGAGCAGTACTTC. Translation: CATSRGRGNYEQYF. The full variable domain, completed using reference TRBV15 and TRBJ2-7, is DAMVIQNPRYQVTQFGKPVTLSCSQTLNHNVMYWYQQKSSQAPKLLFHYYDKDFNNEADTPDNFQSRRPNTSFCFLDIRSPGLGDTAMYLCATSRGRGNYEQYFGPGTRLTVT.

This chain links TRBV5-4 with TRBJ2-5; D is unclear. The CDR3 is 13 residues long. The germline V gene has CDR1 SGHNT and CDR2 YYREEE (reference sequence). Trimming cost V 4 bases and J 2 bases, with 9 bases left between them. CDR3 bases: TGTGCCAGCAGCAAGGACGAACAAGAGACCCAGTACTTC. Translating it yields CASSKDEQETQYF.

The gene calls are TRBV12-3 or TRBV12-4 and TRBJ1-6; 8 positions agree with TRBD1. The length of the CDR3 is 14 residues. The junction had 4 bases not matched to a gene; V was cut back by 5 bases and J by 7 bases. The CDR3 DNA reads as TGTGCCAGCAGTCTCAGGGGGCTAAATTCACCCCTCCACTTT. Protein: CASSLRGLNSPLHF.

The chain recombines TRBV5-1 with TRBJ2-1, with a tentative D call TRBD1 (5 bases). V lost 4 bases and J lost 3, with 23 bases in between. The CDR3 extends over 18 amino acids. The germline V gene encodes CDR1 SGHRS and CDR2 YFSETQ. The CDR3 DNA follows: TGCGCCAGCAGCCCACCTCAGGGCCTCAGTGGGGACTACAATGAGCAGTTCTTC. Translation gives CASSPPQGLSGDYNEQFF.

The CDR3 loop reads CASSFNLESQETQYF. The CDR3 coding sequence is TGTGCCAGCAGCTTCAACCTAGAATCCCAAGAGACCCAGTACTTC. V gene TRBV11-2 combines with J gene TRBJ2-5; D remains unclear. This CDR3 region has 15 residues. Trimming left V 3 bases short and J 1 base short, with 12 bases between. Germline assignment: CDR1 SGHAT and CDR2 FQNNGV. The full variable domain, its missing parts supplied by reference TRBV11-2 and TRBJ2-5, is EAGVAQSPRYKIIEKRQSVAFWCNPISGHATLYWYQQILGQGPKLLIQFQNNGVVDDSQLPKDRFSAERLKGVDSTLKIQPAKLEDSAVYLCASSFNLESQETQYFGPGTRLLVL.

The chain carries TRBV7-2 and TRBJ2-5, with a weak D call TRBD2 (6 bases). The V end lost 8 bases, the J end lost 7 bases, and 17 bases lay between the germline ends. The CDR3 length is 13 residues. Germline loops: CDR1 SGHTA, CDR2 FQGNSA. This CDR3 is CASAARGSATQYF. CDR3 nucleotides: TGTGCCAGCGCCGCACGGGGGTCGGCGACCCAGTACTTC.

A few counts support this clonotype. The V gene is TRBV7-2, the J gene TRBJ2-5, with 15 bases identical to TRBD2. The J segment lost 2 bases and the V segment lost 7 bases, leaving 2 bases of the junction unmatched. The V gene's germline CDR1 is SGHTA and CDR2 FQGNSA. The CDR3 extends over 15 amino acids. The CDR3 DNA reads TGTGCCAGCAACGGACTAGCGGGGGGGCAAGAGACCCAGTACTTC. Protein product: CASNGLAGGQETQYF.

This chain links TRBV29-1 with TRBJ1-1; D not resolved. The CDR3 is 13 amino acids. Between the trimmed V and J ends, which lost 6 bases and 5 bases, there was a span of 16 bases. Germline CDR1 and CDR2: SQVTM and ANQGSEA. In DNA, the CDR3 is TGCAGCGTCGCGGGTCAGCTAAGGACTGAAGCTTTCTTT. Translated, it gives CSVAGQLRTEAFF.

V is TRBV7-2 and J is TRBJ1-1, with D possibly being TRBD1 (5 bases). Germline CDR1 and CDR2: SGHTA and FQGNSA. The length of the CDR3 is 15 residues. V lost 6 bases to trimming and J lost 1 base, with 15 bases between them. The CDR3 DNA reads as TGTGCCAGCAGAGCGACAGTTTGGGCGAACACTGAAGCTTTCTTT. It encodes CASRATVWANTEAFF.

The V and J genes are TRBV6-6 and TRBJ2-2, with TRBD2 matching 8 bases. Germline CDR1 is MNHNY and CDR2 is SVGAGI (reference sequence). There are 17 residues in the CDR3. The J segment lost 5 bases and the V segment lost 4 bases, leaving 12 bases of the junction unmatched. CDR3 in DNA: TGTGCCAGCAGTTTCCTATTAGCGGGGCTGGGGACCGGGGAGCTGTTTTTT. It yields the protein CASSFLLAGLGTGELFF.

The chain links TRBV28 to TRBJ1-2; D ambiguous. V was shortened by 3 bases and J by 5 bases, with 7 bases between the two germline ends. CDR1 is MDHEN and CDR2 is SYDVKM in the germline V gene. This CDR3 is built from 12 residues. CDR3 region: CASSFGVYGYTF. In DNA, the CDR3 is TGTGCCAGCAGTTTTGGAGTTTATGGCTACACCTTC.